This paragraph covers one T cell receptor (beta chain) sequence. The antigen is unknown. The germline V gene has CDR1 SGDLS and CDR2 YYNGEE. The CDR3 is made up of 15 amino acids. Trimming stripped 3 bases from V and 2 bases from J, with 12 bases between. The record originates from a study of cytomegalovirus exposure and HLA in healthy donors. Study-level background: As an earlier analysis found, 150 million to 200 million T cells yielded about 100 million unique TCR beta sequences.

Notes on the study in general: It was reported that TCR beta sequences correctly inferred the HLA-A and HLA-B alleles for most subjects. An observed cluster of highly shared sequence variants was recorded as a likely sequencing artifact.

Primers for the PCR totalled 60 Vbeta and 13 Jbeta. Per the study methods: Later analysis identified tens of millions of unique TCR beta chains, about 10 million shared. Only in-frame clones appear in the TCRdb table, and some are missing; sequencing was by immunoSEQ multiplex PCR. V and J calls plus clone size are reproduced from that table; the DNA served to infer D and trimming. Of about 130,000 clones listed, approximately 78% were seen once; the top ten hold 1.1%. This receptor was obtained from a woman aged 30 to 39 in good health and CMV-seronegative. V is TRBV9 and J is TRBJ2-1, with D possibly TRBD2 on 5 matching bases. The sample consisted of PBMCs. CDR3 DNA sequence: TGTGCCAGCAGCGCCCCGGAGGCACCCTACAATGAGCAGTTCTTC. It specifies CASSAPEAPYNEQFF.